Listed below are T cell receptor beta chains from one sample, sequenced in a study of OX40 agonist ivuxolimab in advanced cancers. Assay used: immunoSEQ multiplex PCR; TCRdb lists only in-frame clones, some missing. The data show around 80,000 clones, about 87% seen once. Sequenced material: CD4+ or CD8+ T cells sorted from blood, taken in a trial of the OX40 agonist ivuxolimab. The source is an adult with an advanced solid tumor such as melanoma, head and neck, liver or kidney cancer. Both conserved end residues are part of each CDR3. Fields, in order: V gene, clone size, J gene, D gene, CDR3 DNA, CDR3 protein. D genes are given only for firm matches. Rows give clone size only sometimes, using once, few, many, or a class for an expanded clone.

V: TRBV18; size: -; J: TRBJ1-2; D: -; DNA: TGTGCCAGCTCACCAGATCCGAGGGACTATGGCTACACCTTC; CDR3: CASSPDPRDYGYTF
V: TRBV20-1; size: few; J: TRBJ1-1; D: -; DNA: TGCAGTGCTAAGTGGAGAGCTGAAGCTTTCTTT; CDR3: CSAKWRAEAFF
V: TRBV10-2; size: -; J: TRBJ2-1; D: -; DNA: TGCGCCAGCAGGAGGGGGGACAGAGTAAACAATGAGCAGTTCTTC; CDR3: CASRRGDRVNNEQFF
V: TRBV19; size: -; J: TRBJ1-2; D: -; DNA: TGTGCCAGTTGTCAAACCGAGACGGCGGGGGGCTACACCTTC; CDR3: CASCQTETAGGYTF
V: TRBV2; size: -; J: TRBJ2-7; D: TRBD2; DNA: TGTGCCAGCAGCGAGCGGGAGGTGTATTACGAGCAGTACTTC; CDR3: CASSEREVYYEQYF
V: TRBV5-4; size: -; J: TRBJ1-2; D: -; DNA: TGTGCCAGCAGCTTGGCCTTGGACAGAGTCTACCTCTATGGCTACACCTTC; CDR3: CASSLALDRVYLYGYTF
V: TRBV19; size: -; J: TRBJ1-5; D: -; DNA: TGTGCCAGTAGGAGGATAGGTCAGCCCCAGCATTTT; CDR3: CASRRIGQPQHF
V: TRBV30; size: -; J: TRBJ1-1; D: -; DNA: TGTGCCTGGAAGGAGGGGGAAGCTTTCTTT; CDR3: CAWKEGEAFF
V: TRBV5-1; size: -; J: TRBJ2-6; D: -; DNA: TGCGCCAGCAGCTCTACGACTGTCTCTGGGGCCAACGTCCTGACTTTC; CDR3: CASSSTTVSGANVLTF
V: TRBV7-9; size: -; J: TRBJ2-5; D: -; DNA: TGTGCCAGCAGCCCCGTAGAGACCCAGTACTTC; CDR3: CASSPVETQYF
V: TRBV9; size: -; J: TRBJ1-4; D: TRBD1; DNA: TGTGCCAGCAGCGCGACAGGGACTAATGAAAAACTGTTTTTT; CDR3: CASSATGTNEKLFF
V: TRBV9; size: -; J: TRBJ1-6; D: TRBD1; DNA: TGTGCCAGCAGCGTCCGGGACAGCTCCTATAATTCACCCCTCCACTTT; CDR3: CASSVRDSSYNSPLHF
V: TRBV6-6; size: -; J: TRBJ2-1; D: TRBD2; DNA: TGTGCCAGCAGTTCACTAGCGGGGGGGCGCGGTGAGCAGTTCTTC; CDR3: CASSSLAGGRGEQFF
V: TRBV27; size: -; J: TRBJ2-5; D: TRBD2; DNA: TGTGCCAGCAGTTCTGGGACTAGCGGGATTTGGGGGACCCAGTACTTC; CDR3: CASSSGTSGIWGTQYF
V: TRBV29-1; size: few; J: TRBJ2-5; D: TRBD1; DNA: TGCAGCGGAAGGACAGGGGGAGAGACCCAGTACTTC; CDR3: CSGRTGGETQYF
V: TRBV15; size: -; J: TRBJ2-7; D: -; DNA: TGTGCCACCAGCAGAGATATGGCCGGCGGAATCTCCTACGAGCAGTACTTC; CDR3: CATSRDMAGGISYEQYF